What follows are 9 T cell receptor beta chains derived from one specimen sequenced in a study of T cells in Graves' hyperthyroidism and ophthalmopathy. RNA transcripts gave rise to amplified TCR beta CDR3 regions. The HTBI primer set drove a first-round RT-PCR of the TCR CDR3. TCRdb redid the calling of the multiplex PCR reads with MiXCR, one entry per CDR3 protein. This table holds over 250,000 distinct CDR3 sequences, about 25% found once. The specimen sequenced was blood. Receptor source: a man between 40 and 49 years old with Graves' hyperthyroidism that later progressed to Graves' ophthalmopathy.

The genes are TRBV27 and TRBJ2-2; D is undetermined. V was cut by 6 bases and J by 3 bases, with 8 bases left in between. The CDR3 length is 13 residues. The germline gives CDR1 MNHEY, CDR2 SMNVEV (reference sequence). The CDR3 DNA follows: TGTGCCAGCAGCATACTTCACACCGGGGAGCTGTTTTTT. Its protein product is CASSILHTGELFF.

J is TRBJ1-3 and V is TRBV19; no clear D. The V and J ends lost 6 bases and 2 bases respectively, with 11 bases between them. Germline V gives CDR1 LNHDA, CDR2 SQIVND (reference sequence). This CDR3 spans 14 amino acids. Written as DNA, the CDR3 is TGTGCCAGTAGCATCGGGGAGCCTGGAAACACCATATATTTT. It translates to CASSIGEPGNTIYF.

The rearrangement joins TRBV12-3 or TRBV12-4 to TRBJ2-7, with a possible D match to TRBD1 (5 bases). The CDR3 consists of 13 residues. Deletions cut 3 bases from V and 6 bases from J, with 12 bases between. CDR3 sequence (DNA): TGTGCCAGCAGTTTCAGGGCAGGATCCGAGCAGTACTTC. Translation: CASSFRAGSEQYF.

This clonotype is a singleton in its sample. The chain links TRBV20-1 to TRBJ2-5, with 14 nucleotides matching TRBD2. The CDR3 length is 16 residues. CDR1 DFQATT and CDR2 SNEGSKA come from the germline V gene (reference sequence). V lost 5 bases and J lost 4; bases outside the gene matches: 9. CDR3 bases: TGCAGTGCTGGACTAGCGGGAGGAGTCCCCGGAGAGACCCAGTACTTC. Encoded protein: CSAGLAGGVPGETQYF.

Many counts were recorded for this clonotype. V and J are TRBV20-1 and TRBJ1-5; possibly TRBD1 for D (6 bases). The germline CDR1 and CDR2 sequences are DFQATT and SNEGSKA (reference sequence). This CDR3 has 13 residues. V was pared by 0 bases and J by 4 bases, with 7 bases between. DNA of the CDR3: TGCAGTGCTAGAGAAGGGGGAAATCAGCCCCAGCATTTT. It is translated as CSAREGGNQPQHF.

This clonotype came up many times. The V gene is TRBV30, the J gene TRBJ1-1, with TRBD1 identical over 8 bases. CDR3 size: 12 residues. Germline CDR1 is GTSNPN and CDR2 is SVGIG (reference sequence). V dropped 4 bases and J dropped 11; count of bases not matched to a gene: 9. DNA of the CDR3: TGTGCCTGGATGCCCGCGACAGGGGAGGCTTTCTTT. Translation gives CAWMPATGEAFF.

This clonotype occurred many times. The rearrangement joins TRBV20-1 to TRBJ2-5, with D unclear. Trimming left V 0 bases short and J 1 base short, with 6 bases between. Germline loops: CDR1 DFQATT, CDR2 SNEGSKA (reference sequence). The CDR3 runs 13 residues. CDR3 loop: CSARDPVQETQYF. The CDR3 nucleotides read TGCAGTGCTAGAGACCCAGTCCAAGAGACCCAGTACTTC.

V and J are TRBV5-5 and TRBJ2-4, with 10 bases that match TRBD1. The CDR3 totals 14 residues. V was pared by 3 bases and J by 6 bases, with 3 bases of the junction left unmatched. Germline lookup yields CDR1 SGHKS and CDR2 YYEKEE (reference sequence). The CDR3 here is CASSWGQGRNIQYF. The CDR3 DNA reads as TGTGCCAGCAGCTGGGGACAGGGGAGAAACATTCAGTACTTC.

This clonotype was recorded at least ten times. V gene TRBV29-1 combines with J gene TRBJ1-1; no reliable D call. The germline gives CDR1 SQVTM, CDR2 ANQGSEA. The V end was cut by 2 bases, the J end by 4 bases, with 8 bases between. The CDR3 contains 12 residues. CDR3 loop: CSVEIRVTEAFF. The CDR3 bases are TGCAGCGTTGAAATCAGAGTCACTGAAGCTTTCTTT.